This T cell receptor (beta chain) was recorded in a study of blood T cell repertoires in COVID-19. Turning to the study itself: COVID-19 samples collected from the United States, Italy and Spain covered acute and convalescent phases.

The CDR3 has 14 amino acids. Germline V gives CDR1 SGHNT, CDR2 YYREEE (reference sequence). The trim removed 4 bases at V and 7 bases at J, leaving 4 bases unmatched. Assay used: immunoSEQ multiplex PCR; TCRdb lists only in-frame clones, some missing. The table has about 66,000 clones, 70% to 90% seen once; the top ten hold 3% to 4.5%. This TCR was recovered from a man aged 70-80 years with acute or convalescent COVID-19. The rearrangement uses TRBV5-4 and TRBJ2-1; 11 nucleotides match TRBD2. The sample comprised peripheral blood. The CDR3 loop is CASSPRLAGNEQFF. In nucleotides, the CDR3 is TGTGCCAGCAGCCCCAGACTAGCGGGGAATGAGCAGTTCTTC.